The rows below give T cell receptor beta chains drawn from one sample of a study of blood T cell repertoires in COVID-19. Profiling relied on immunoSEQ multiplex PCR, and the TCRdb table lists in-frame clones only, not all of them. The table lists 40,000 to 45,000 clones, over 90% of them singletons. Material for sequencing was peripheral blood. These receptors originate from a human donor in a cohort sampled during active COVID-19. CDR3s include the opening cysteine and the closing phenylalanine or tryptophan. The D gene is left open where the match is weak. Rows may omit the clone size; those that give it use once, few, many or a size class.

size	D	V	J	CDR3	DNA
-	TRBD1	TRBV27	TRBJ1-5	CASSPGQGGQPQHF	TGTGCCAGCAGTCCGGGACAGGGTGGTCAGCCCCAGCATTTT
-	-	TRBV7-9	TRBJ2-7	CASSLVSSYEQYF	TGTGCCAGCAGCTTAGTCTCCTCCTACGAGCAGTACTTC
-	-	TRBV9	TRBJ1-5	CASSAGSGHYNQPQHF	TGTGCCAGCAGCGCAGGGTCGGGACACTATAATCAGCCCCAGCATTTT
-	TRBD1	TRBV3-1/TRBV3-2	TRBJ1-1	CASSQWDRSNTEAFF	TGTGCCAGCAGCCAGTGGGACAGGTCGAACACTGAAGCTTTCTTT
-	TRBD2	TRBV28	TRBJ2-1	CASSPVTSGGFSYNEQFF	TGTGCCAGCAGTCCTGTGACTAGCGGGGGTTTCTCCTACAATGAGCAGTTCTTC
-	TRBD1	TRBV4-2	TRBJ1-1	CASSQVTGWDTEAFF	TGTGCCAGCAGCCAAGTGACAGGGTGGGACACTGAAGCTTTCTTT
-	-	TRBV28	TRBJ1-1	CASSQSWGLLEAFF	TGTGCCAGCAGCCAAAGTTGGGGGCTCCTAGAAGCTTTCTTT
-	-	TRBV18	TRBJ1-3	CASSPEGVSGNTIYF	TGTGCCAGCTCACCAGAGGGGGTCTCTGGAAACACCATATATTTT
-	-	TRBV7-9	TRBJ1-1	CASSPMGQTEAFF	TGTGCCAGCAGCCCAATGGGCCAGACTGAAGCTTTCTTT
-	-	TRBV7-8	TRBJ1-3	CASSFGTGFTGNTIYF	TGTGCCAGCAGCTTCGGAACAGGGTTCACTGGAAACACCATATATTTT
-	-	TRBV6-4	TRBJ2-7	CASSDSDAVGEQYF	TGTGCCAGCAGTGACTCGGATGCGGTCGGCGAGCAGTACTTC
-	TRBD1	TRBV29-1	TRBJ1-1	CSATMGRGTDTEAFF	TGCAGCGCCACTATGGGCAGGGGGACGGACACTGAAGCTTTCTTT
-	TRBD1	TRBV18	TRBJ1-1	CASSRETGGTEAFF	TGTGCCAGCTCACGGGAGACAGGGGGCACTGAAGCTTTCTTT
once	TRBD2	TRBV4-1	TRBJ2-7	CASNPGLLSYEQYF	TGCGCCAGCAACCCGGGACTACTCTCCTACGAGCAGTACTTC
-	-	TRBV5-1	TRBJ1-5	CASSLGEGREPQHF	TGCGCCAGCAGCTTGGGTGAGGGAAGAGAGCCCCAGCATTTT
-	-	TRBV5-1	TRBJ1-2	CASSLEWGTDYGYTF	TGCGCCAGCAGCTTGGAGTGGGGGACTGACTATGGCTACACCTTC
-	-	TRBV14	TRBJ1-1	CASSRYKKHPGAKLTEAFF	TGTGCCAGCAGCCGCTATAAAAAACACCCAGGGGCAAAGTTGACTGAAGCTTTCTTT
-	-	TRBV4-1	TRBJ2-5	CASSPIPARQETQYF	TGCGCCAGCAGCCCAATCCCCGCCCGGCAAGAGACCCAGTACTTC
-	-	TRBV28	TRBJ1-4	CASSRGTVEKLFF	TGTGCCAGCTCACGGGGGACGGTAGAAAAACTGTTTTTT